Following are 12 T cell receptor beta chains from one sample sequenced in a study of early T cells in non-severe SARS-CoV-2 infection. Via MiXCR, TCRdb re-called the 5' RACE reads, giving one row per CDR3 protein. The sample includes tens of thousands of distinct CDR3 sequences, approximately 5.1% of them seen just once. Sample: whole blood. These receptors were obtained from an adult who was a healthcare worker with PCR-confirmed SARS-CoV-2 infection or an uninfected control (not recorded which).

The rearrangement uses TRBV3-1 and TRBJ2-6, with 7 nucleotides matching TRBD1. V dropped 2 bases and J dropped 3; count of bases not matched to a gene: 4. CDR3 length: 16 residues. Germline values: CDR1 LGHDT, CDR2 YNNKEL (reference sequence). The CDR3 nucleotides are TGTGCCAGCAGCCAACCTTACAGGGGTGGGGCCAACGTCCTGACTTTC. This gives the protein CASSQPYRGGANVLTF.

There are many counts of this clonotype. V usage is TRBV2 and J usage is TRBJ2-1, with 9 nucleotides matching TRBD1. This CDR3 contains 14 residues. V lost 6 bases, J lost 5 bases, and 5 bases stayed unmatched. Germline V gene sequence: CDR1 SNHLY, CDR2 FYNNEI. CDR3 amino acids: CASRTDRGHNEQFF. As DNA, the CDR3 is TGTGCCAGCAGGACGGACAGGGGCCACAATGAGCAGTTCTTC.

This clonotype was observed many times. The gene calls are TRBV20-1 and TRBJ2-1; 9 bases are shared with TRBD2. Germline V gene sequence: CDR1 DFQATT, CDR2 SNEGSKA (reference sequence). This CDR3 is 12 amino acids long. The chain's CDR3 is CGSSGEHNEQFF. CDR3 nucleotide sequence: TGCGGGTCTAGCGGGGAACACAATGAGCAGTTCTTC.

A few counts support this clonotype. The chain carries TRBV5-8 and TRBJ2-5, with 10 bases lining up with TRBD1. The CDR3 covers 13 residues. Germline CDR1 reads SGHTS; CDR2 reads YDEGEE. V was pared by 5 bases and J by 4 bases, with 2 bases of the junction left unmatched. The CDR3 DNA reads TGTGCCAGCAGGAGGGACAGGGGAGAGACCCAGTACTTC. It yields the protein CASRRDRGETQYF.

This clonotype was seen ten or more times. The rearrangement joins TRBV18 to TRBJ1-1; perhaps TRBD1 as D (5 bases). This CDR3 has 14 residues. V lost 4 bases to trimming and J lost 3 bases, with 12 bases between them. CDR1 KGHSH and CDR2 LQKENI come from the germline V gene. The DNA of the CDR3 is TGTGCCAGCTCACAGGGACGATCGGACACTGAAGCTTTCTTT. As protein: CASSQGRSDTEAFF.

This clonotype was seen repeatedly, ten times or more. For the CDR3, the DNA is TGTGCCAGCAGTGAAGTATCAGGGACAGCGGGGGCCAACGTCCTGACTTTC. This translates into CASSEVSGTAGANVLTF. The V and J genes are TRBV2 and TRBJ2-6; 7 nucleotides agree with TRBD1. This CDR3 has 17 residues. Trimming removed 1 base from V and 4 bases from J; junction bases left unmatched: 7. Germline V gene sequence: CDR1 SNHLY, CDR2 FYNNEI.

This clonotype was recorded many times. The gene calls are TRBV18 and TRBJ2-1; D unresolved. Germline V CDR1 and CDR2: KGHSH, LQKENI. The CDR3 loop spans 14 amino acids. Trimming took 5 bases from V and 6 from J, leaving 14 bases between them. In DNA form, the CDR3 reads TGTGCCAGCTCAGACGAACTACCACCCAATGAGCAGTTCTTC. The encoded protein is CASSDELPPNEQFF.

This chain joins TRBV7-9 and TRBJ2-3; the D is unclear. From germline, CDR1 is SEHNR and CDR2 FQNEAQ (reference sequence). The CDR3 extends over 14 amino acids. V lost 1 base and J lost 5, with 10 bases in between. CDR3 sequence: CASSLEGLGDTQYF. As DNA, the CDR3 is TGTGCCAGCAGCTTAGAAGGTTTGGGAGATACGCAGTATTTT.

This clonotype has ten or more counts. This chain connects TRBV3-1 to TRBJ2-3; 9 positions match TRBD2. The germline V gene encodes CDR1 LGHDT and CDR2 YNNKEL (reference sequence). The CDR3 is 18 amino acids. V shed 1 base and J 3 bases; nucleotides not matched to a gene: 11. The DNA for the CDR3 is TGTGCCAGCAGCCAAGGGAAGGGTAGCGGGGGAACGACAGATACGCAGTATTTT. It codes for CASSQGKGSGGTTDTQYF.

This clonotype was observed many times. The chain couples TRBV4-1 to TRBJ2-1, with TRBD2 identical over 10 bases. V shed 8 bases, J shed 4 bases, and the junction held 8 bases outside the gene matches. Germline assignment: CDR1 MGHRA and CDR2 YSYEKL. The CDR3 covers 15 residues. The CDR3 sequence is CASQERGGSYNEQFF. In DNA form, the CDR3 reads TGCGCCAGCCAAGAGCGGGGGGGCAGTTACAATGAGCAGTTCTTC.

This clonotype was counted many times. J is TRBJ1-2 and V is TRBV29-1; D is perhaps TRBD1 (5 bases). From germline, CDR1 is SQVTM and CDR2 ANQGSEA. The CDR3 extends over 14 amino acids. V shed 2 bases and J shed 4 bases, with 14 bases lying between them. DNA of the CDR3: TGCAGCGTTGAATACAGGATTTCGGTCTATGGCTACACCTTC. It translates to CSVEYRISVYGYTF. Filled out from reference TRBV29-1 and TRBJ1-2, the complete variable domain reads SAVISQKPSRDICQRGTSLTIQCQVDSQVTMMFWYRQQPGQSLTLIATANQGSEATYESGFVIDKFPISRPNLTFSTLTVSNMSPEDSSIYLCSVEYRISVYGYTFGSGTRLTVV.

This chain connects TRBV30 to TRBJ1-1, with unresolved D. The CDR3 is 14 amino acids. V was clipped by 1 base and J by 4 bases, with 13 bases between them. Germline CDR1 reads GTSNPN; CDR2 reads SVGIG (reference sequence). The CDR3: CAWSEGYPGTEAFF. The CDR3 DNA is TGTGCCTGGAGTGAGGGATACCCAGGCACTGAAGCTTTCTTT. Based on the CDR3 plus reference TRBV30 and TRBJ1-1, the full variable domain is SQTIHQWPATLVQPVGSPLSLECTVEGTSNPNLYWYRQAAGRGLQLLFYSVGIGQISSEVPQNLSASRPQDRQFILSSKKLLLSDSGFYLCAWSEGYPGTEAFFGQGTRLTVV.